Following are 20 T cell receptor beta chains from one sample sequenced in a study of a mutant IDH1 vaccine in newly diagnosed glioma. Measured with immunoSEQ multiplex PCR; TCRdb has only the in-frame clones, and not every one. Found here are about 98,000 clones, around 90% of them singletons; the top ten hold 0.5% to 0.6%. Noted time point: baseline, week 1 (first vaccination visit). The treatment: pre-vaccination baseline after standard-of-care therapy. Sequences were derived from PBMCs, sampled from a glioma patient treated with radiotherapy, temozolomide or both. The receptors were sampled from a woman aged 50 to 60 with glioma.

In this sample, this clone turned up a few times. V gene TRBV28 combines with J gene TRBJ1-4; TRBD1 matches at 7 bases. Germline V gene data show CDR1 as MDHEN and CDR2 as SYDVKM. The CDR3 spans 15 residues. J was trimmed by 6 bases and V by 3 bases; bases with no gene match: 7. In DNA, the CDR3 is TGTGCCAGCAGTTTGGGAGGGCAGGGGGATGAAAAACTGTTTTTT. Translated, it gives CASSLGGQGDEKLFF.

This chain connects TRBV19 to TRBJ1-1; D remains unclear. The CDR3 covers 12 residues. Germline CDR1 and CDR2: LNHDA and SQIVND (reference sequence). Between the trimmed V and J ends, which lost 4 bases and 1 base, there was a span of 4 bases. DNA for the CDR3: TGTGCCAGTAGTACAGCGAACACTGAAGCTTTCTTT. Encoded protein: CASSTANTEAFF.

Notes on this clone: One junction end does not reproduce the germline sequence, and a read error may be involved. The chain links TRBV7-9 to TRBJ2-1, with D tentatively TRBD2 (6 bases). Germline V CDR1 and CDR2: SEHNR, FQNEAQ (reference sequence). This CDR3 has 14 amino acids. The CDR3 sequence is CASSQTGVVNELFF. Written as DNA, the CDR3 is TGTGCCAGCAGCCAGACGGGGGTCGTGAATGAGCTGTTCTTC.

The chain couples TRBV5-1 to TRBJ1-1, with TRBD1 identical over 9 bases. Germline loops: CDR1 SGHRS, CDR2 YFSETQ. The CDR3 has 14 amino acids. V shed 4 bases, J shed 1 base, and the junction held 2 bases outside the gene matches. The CDR3, as DNA: TGCGCCAGCAGCATGGGACAGGGGAACACTGAAGCTTTCTTT. This encodes CASSMGQGNTEAFF.

V is TRBV28 and J is TRBJ1-2; TRBD1 matches at 8 bases. Germline V gene lookup returns CDR1 MDHEN and CDR2 SYDVKM. The J segment lost 2 bases and the V segment lost 4 bases, leaving 6 bases of the junction unmatched. This CDR3 contains 15 residues. CDR3 amino acids: CASSSPRTGNYGYTF. The DNA for the CDR3 is TGTGCCAGCAGTTCCCCTAGGACAGGGAACTATGGCTACACCTTC.

The J gene is TRBJ2-3, the V gene TRBV19, with unresolved D. Trimming took off 4 bases at V and 4 bases at J, with 6 bases between the two ends. This CDR3 spans 12 amino acids. The germline V gene has CDR1 LNHDA and CDR2 SQIVND (reference sequence). The CDR3 DNA reads TGTGCCAGTAGTAAGGGTGCAGATACGCAGTATTTT. Amino acids: CASSKGADTQYF.

The chain combines TRBV27 with TRBJ1-1; D may be TRBD1 (5 bases). The CDR3 has 14 amino acids. V was cut by 2 bases and J by 4 bases, with 11 bases left in between. Germline V CDR1 and CDR2: MNHEY, SMNVEV (reference sequence). DNA for the CDR3: TGTGCCAGCAGTTTAGCGGGGGTAGCCACTGAAGCTTTCTTT. It specifies CASSLAGVATEAFF.

This chain connects TRBV5-1 to TRBJ1-4; D not resolved. The V end was cut by 0 bases, the J end by 2 bases, with 11 bases between. Germline lookup yields CDR1 SGHRS and CDR2 YFSETQ. The CDR3 is 16 residues long. The CDR3 is CASSLGPGPTNEKLFF. CDR3 coding DNA: TGCGCCAGCAGCTTGGGACCAGGACCCACTAATGAAAAACTGTTTTTT.

The chain has TRBV28 and TRBJ2-5; D is perhaps TRBD2 (6 bases). The V gene's germline CDR1 is MDHEN and CDR2 SYDVKM. The CDR3 runs 14 residues. V was cut by 3 bases and J by 5 bases, with 13 bases left in between. In DNA form, the CDR3 reads TGTGCCAGCAGTTTCGGGGGTGTGAGTGAGACCCAGTACTTC. Translating it yields CASSFGGVSETQYF.

The chain has TRBV5-1 and TRBJ1-5, with D possibly matching TRBD1 (6 bases). Deletions cut 4 bases from V and 7 bases from J, with 15 bases between. This CDR3 has 14 amino acids. Germline V gene data show CDR1 as SGHRS and CDR2 as YFSETQ. CDR3 coding DNA: TGCGCCAGCAGCCTGGGCAGGGGAGACCAGCCCCAGCATTTT. It encodes CASSLGRGDQPQHF.

This chain uses TRBV5-1 with TRBJ2-7; weak D call: TRBD1 (6 bases). Germline V lookup: CDR1 SGHRS, CDR2 YFSETQ. Trimming stripped 0 bases from V and 7 bases from J, with 11 bases between. The CDR3 runs 13 residues. DNA of the CDR3: TGCGCCAGCAGCTTGGGACAGGCCGGAGAGCAGTACTTC. Its translation: CASSLGQAGEQYF.

The rearrangement uses TRBV2 and TRBJ2-1; possibly TRBD2 for D (5 bases). Germline CDR1 SNHLY, CDR2 FYNNEI. The CDR3 has 15 amino acids. The V end lost 8 bases, the J end lost 4 bases, and 18 bases lay between the germline ends. CDR3 sequence (DNA): TGTGCCAGCGTCCGAGGGTCCCCTTCGTACAATGAGCAGTTCTTC. Its translation is CASVRGSPSYNEQFF.

The V and J genes are TRBV2 and TRBJ2-2; D may be TRBD2 (6 bases). The CDR3 is 12 residues long. V dropped 7 bases and J dropped 7 bases, with 10 bases sitting between them. Germline CDR1 is SNHLY and CDR2 is FYNNEI. For the CDR3, the DNA is TGTGCCAGCACAGAGGGACTCGGGGAGCTGTTTTTT. It encodes CASTEGLGELFF.

The J gene is TRBJ2-7, the V gene TRBV6-6; D not certain. The germline gives CDR1 MNHNY, CDR2 SVGAGI (reference sequence). V was shortened by 0 bases and J by 0 bases, with 6 bases between the two germline ends. CDR3 length: 14 residues. The chain's CDR3 is CASSYSLLSYEQYF. DNA of the CDR3: TGTGCCAGCAGTTACTCTCTCCTCTCCTACGAGCAGTACTTC.

V is TRBV29-1 and J is TRBJ2-5, with TRBD2 as a possible D gene (6 bases). This CDR3 spans 14 amino acids. The germline CDR1 and CDR2 sequences are SQVTM and ANQGSEA. The V and J ends lost 2 bases and 5 bases respectively, with 15 bases between them. The CDR3 here is CSVESGEYGETQYF. The CDR3 bases are TGCAGCGTTGAATCGGGGGAGTACGGGGAGACCCAGTACTTC.

The chain couples TRBV11-2 to TRBJ2-1; 11 nucleotides match TRBD2. Trimming removed 1 base from V and 7 bases from J; junction bases left unmatched: 12. Germline V gene lookup returns CDR1 SGHAT and CDR2 FQNNGV. The CDR3 has 18 amino acids. The CDR3 coding sequence is TGTGCCAGCAGCTTAGGAGGGGTAGCGGGAGGGCCGATTAATGAGCAGTTCTTC. It specifies CASSLGGVAGGPINEQFF.

The genes are TRBV19 and TRBJ1-3; D is possibly TRBD1 (5 bases). V was clipped by 5 bases and J by 2 bases, with 13 bases between them. From germline, CDR1 is LNHDA and CDR2 SQIVND (reference sequence). The length of the CDR3 is 15 residues. The CDR3 sequence is CASSAVQGAGNTIYF. DNA for the CDR3: TGTGCCAGTAGTGCAGTTCAGGGTGCTGGAAACACCATATATTTT.

The chain is built from TRBV28 and TRBJ2-5; D unclear. V was pared by 11 bases and J by 4 bases, with 14 bases between. Germline V gives CDR1 MDHEN, CDR2 SYDVKM. The CDR3 runs 12 residues. The CDR3 DNA is TGTGCCTCATCCGGGTGGTCAGAGACCCAGTACTTC. It yields the protein CASSGWSETQYF.

The chain has TRBV18 and TRBJ1-3; D is perhaps TRBD1 (5 bases). Germline V gene sequence: CDR1 KGHSH, CDR2 LQKENI. V was clipped by 3 bases and J by 0 bases, with 6 bases between them. The CDR3 extends over 14 amino acids. The CDR3 DNA reads TGTGCCAGCTCACCGGGGGTCTCTGGAAACACCATATATTTT. Residues: CASSPGVSGNTIYF. Full variable domain (outside the CDR3, taken from reference TRBV18 and TRBJ1-3): NAGVMQNPRHLVRRRGQEARLRCSPMKGHSHVYWYRQLPEEGLKFMVYLQKENIIDESGMPKERFSAEFPKEGPSILRIQQVVRGDSAAYFCASSPGVSGNTIYFGEGSWLTVV.

V is TRBV10-2 and J is TRBJ1-6; no reliable D call. Between the trimmed V and J ends, which lost 3 bases and 3 bases, there was a span of 9 bases. The germline gives CDR1 WSHSY, CDR2 SAAADI. This CDR3 contains 15 residues. CDR3 region: CASSDGLIYNSPLHF. The DNA of the CDR3 is TGCGCCAGCAGTGACGGCTTAATCTATAATTCACCCCTCCACTTT.